One sample yielded the 14 T cell receptor beta chains listed below, sequenced in a study of blood T cells in healthy people across ages. Combining a sample-barcoded 5' primer with a J-beta primer mix, a second PCR ran for about 7 to 12 cycles. TCRdb used MiXCR to reprocess the 5' RACE reads, holding one entry per CDR3 protein. The sample lists 750,000 or so distinct CDR3 sequences, roughly 25% occurring once. A further study also used this sample, focusing on T cells of mothers and their children.

The sample taken for sequencing was blood. These receptors all stem from a boy younger than 18 in good health.

This clonotype has only a few counts. The chain joins TRBV7-6 to TRBJ2-7; TRBD2 aligns across 14 bases. With V trimmed by 3 bases and J by 5 bases, 15 bases remained unmatched. This CDR3 contains 19 residues. Germline-derived CDR1 and CDR2 are SGHVS and FNYEAQ. CDR3 sequence (DNA): TGTGCCAGCAGCTTTAGCGCGGAGGGACTAGCGGGAGCAGGGAACGAGCAGTACTTC. It specifies CASSFSAEGLAGAGNEQYF.

In this sample, this clonotype turned up a few times. This chain joins TRBV11-2 and TRBJ2-5; D remains unclear. Germline assignment: CDR1 SGHAT and CDR2 FQNNGV. V dropped 1 base and J dropped 2 bases, with 11 bases sitting between them. The CDR3 loop spans 15 amino acids. CDR3 loop: CASSLGAIQQETQYF. The CDR3 DNA reads as TGTGCCAGCAGCTTAGGCGCAATTCAACAAGAGACCCAGTACTTC.

The V gene is TRBV10-1, the J gene TRBJ2-3; 12 nucleotides agree with TRBD2. Germline assignment: CDR1 WNHNN and CDR2 SYGVQD (reference sequence). V lost 8 bases, J lost 2 bases, and 5 bases stayed unmatched. The CDR3 runs to 15 residues. Written as DNA, the CDR3 is TGCGCCAGCGGCGGACTAGCGGGATACACAGATACGCAGTATTTT. Translated: CASGGLAGYTDTQYF.

The chain recombines TRBV12-3 or TRBV12-4 with TRBJ2-5; TRBD2 matches at 7 bases. This CDR3 is built from 17 residues. V trimming: 9 bases; J trimming: 0 bases; junction bases outside the gene matches: 16. CDR3 residues: CARPPLTGGRDQETQYF. The CDR3 DNA sequence: TGTGCCAGGCCACCCCTTACGGGCGGGAGAGACCAAGAGACCCAGTACTTC.

The V and J genes are TRBV12-3 or TRBV12-4 and TRBJ1-6; the D gene is possibly TRBD1 (5 bases). This CDR3 has 15 amino acids. Trimming removed 2 bases at V and 6 bases at J, with 11 bases between. CDR3 coding DNA: TGTGCCAGCAGTTTACGGGGGAATGGTAATTCACCCCTCCACTTT. Translation: CASSLRGNGNSPLHF.

This chain connects TRBV6-5 to TRBJ1-1, with D maybe TRBD1 (6 bases). There are 11 residues in the CDR3. The germline V gene has CDR1 MNHEY and CDR2 SVGAGI. The ends were cut back, 3 bases at V and 11 bases at J, with 10 bases in the middle. CDR3 sequence reads: CASSYTGKAFF. The CDR3, as DNA: TGTGCCAGCAGTTATACAGGGAAGGCTTTCTTT.

The genes are TRBV28 and TRBJ2-3, with a weak D call TRBD2 (5 bases). The CDR3 has 19 residues. The germline V gene encodes CDR1 MDHEN and CDR2 SYDVKM. Between the trimmed V and J ends, which lost 2 bases and 2 bases, there was a span of 23 bases. The CDR3 DNA reads TGTGCCAGCAGTTTAACCCGACGTAGTACGGGGTTGGACACAGATACGCAGTATTTT. This gives the protein CASSLTRRSTGLDTDTQYF.

In this sample, this clonotype turned up a few times. This sequence joins TRBV7-9 and TRBJ1-2; TRBD1 is a possible D gene (6 bases). The V and J ends lost 3 bases and 3 bases respectively, with 14 bases between them. CDR3 length: 15 amino acids. From germline, CDR1 is SEHNR and CDR2 FQNEAQ (reference sequence). CDR3 coding DNA: TGTGCCAGCAGCTTTTCGTCAGGGGACGACTATGGCTACACCTTC. It specifies CASSFSSGDDYGYTF.

V gene TRBV2 combines with J gene TRBJ2-4, with TRBD1 matching over 8 bases. The CDR3 covers 19 residues. Germline-derived CDR1 and CDR2 are SNHLY and FYNNEI. J lost 2 bases, V lost 4 bases, and 16 bases had no gene match. The CDR3 sequence: CASSVTGDLEFVTKNIQYF. The DNA for the CDR3 is TGTGCCAGCAGTGTGACAGGGGATTTGGAATTTGTAACCAAAAACATTCAGTACTTC.

A few counts support this clonotype. J is TRBJ2-5 and V is TRBV5-1; 10 nucleotides align to TRBD1. Germline V lookup: CDR1 SGHRS, CDR2 YFSETQ. The CDR3 is made up of 17 amino acids. V was pared by 4 bases and J by 1 base, with 10 bases of the junction left unmatched. The CDR3 coding sequence is TGCGCCAGCAGCCTGACCCGACAGGGGGCGCCCCAAGAGACCCAGTACTTC. Translating it yields CASSLTRQGAPQETQYF.

This clonotype has more than one count but fewer than ten. The V and J genes are TRBV28 and TRBJ1-5; no reliable D call. The germline CDR1 and CDR2 sequences are MDHEN and SYDVKM. This CDR3 comprises 16 residues. V was pared by 3 bases and J by 0 bases, with 12 bases between. Written as DNA, the CDR3 is TGTGCCAGCAGTTTCCGGGCCGCGACTAGCAATCAGCCCCAGCATTTT. The encoded protein is CASSFRAATSNQPQHF.

This clonotype was recorded a few times. This chain links TRBV29-1 with TRBJ1-3; D unresolved. Trimming took off 6 bases at V and 0 bases at J, with 9 bases between the two ends. The CDR3 is made up of 13 amino acids. Germline V lookup: CDR1 SQVTM, CDR2 ANQGSEA. The CDR3 here is CSVSLSSGNTIYF. The DNA for the CDR3 is TGCAGCGTCTCGCTCTCCTCTGGAAACACCATATATTTT.

The chain couples TRBV3-1 to TRBJ2-7, with 12 bases identical to TRBD2. V was clipped by 1 base and J by 4 bases; unmatched bases: 5. The CDR3 spans 16 residues. The germline V gene encodes CDR1 LGHDT and CDR2 YNNKEL (reference sequence). CDR3 amino acids: CASSQAASGRGYEQYF. In DNA form, the CDR3 reads TGTGCCAGCAGCCAAGCGGCTAGCGGGAGGGGGTACGAGCAGTACTTC.

This clonotype was counted only a few times. This sequence joins TRBV28 and TRBJ2-7; D unclear. The germline V gene has CDR1 MDHEN and CDR2 SYDVKM. The V and J ends lost 5 bases and 5 bases respectively, with 16 bases between them. The CDR3 has 14 amino acids. The CDR3 reads CASSPRTLSHEQYF. The CDR3, as DNA: TGTGCCAGCAGTCCCCGGACCCTATCCCACGAGCAGTACTTC.